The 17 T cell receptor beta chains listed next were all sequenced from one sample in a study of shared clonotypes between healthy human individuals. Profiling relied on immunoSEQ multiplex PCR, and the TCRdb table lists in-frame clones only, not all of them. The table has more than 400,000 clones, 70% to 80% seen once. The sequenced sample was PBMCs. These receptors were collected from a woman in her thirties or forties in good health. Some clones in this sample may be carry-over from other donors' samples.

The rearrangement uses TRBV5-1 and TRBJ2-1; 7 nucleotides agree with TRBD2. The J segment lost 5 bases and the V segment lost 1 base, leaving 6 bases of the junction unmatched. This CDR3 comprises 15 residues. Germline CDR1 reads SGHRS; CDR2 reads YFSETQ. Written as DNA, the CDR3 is TGCGCCAGCAGCTTGTTTACTAGCGAGGACAATGAGCAGTTCTTC. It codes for CASSLFTSEDNEQFF.

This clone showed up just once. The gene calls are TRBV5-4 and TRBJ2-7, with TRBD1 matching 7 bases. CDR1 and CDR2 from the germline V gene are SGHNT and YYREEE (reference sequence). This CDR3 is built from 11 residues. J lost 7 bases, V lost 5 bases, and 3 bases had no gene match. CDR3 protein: CASSPGGEQYF. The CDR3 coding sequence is TGTGCCAGCAGTCCAGGGGGAGAGCAGTACTTC.

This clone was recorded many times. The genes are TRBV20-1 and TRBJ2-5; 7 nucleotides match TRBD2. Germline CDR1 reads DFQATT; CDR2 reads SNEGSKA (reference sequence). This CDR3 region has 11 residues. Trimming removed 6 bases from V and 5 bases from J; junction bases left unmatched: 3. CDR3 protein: CSALGGETQYF. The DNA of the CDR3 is TGCAGTGCCCTGGGGGGGGAGACCCAGTACTTC.

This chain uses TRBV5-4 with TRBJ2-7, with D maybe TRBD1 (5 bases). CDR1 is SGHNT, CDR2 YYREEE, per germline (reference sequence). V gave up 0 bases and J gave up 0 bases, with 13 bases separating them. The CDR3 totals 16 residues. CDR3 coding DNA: TGTGCCAGCAGCTTGGACAGGTCCGTAACCTCCTACGAGCAGTACTTC. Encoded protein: CASSLDRSVTSYEQYF. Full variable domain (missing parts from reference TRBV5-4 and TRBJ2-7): ETGVTQSPTHLIKTRGQQVTLRCSSQSGHNTVSWYQQALGQGPQFIFQYYREEENGRGNFPPRFSGLQFPNYSSELNVNALELDDSALYLCASSLDRSVTSYEQYFGPGTRLTVT.

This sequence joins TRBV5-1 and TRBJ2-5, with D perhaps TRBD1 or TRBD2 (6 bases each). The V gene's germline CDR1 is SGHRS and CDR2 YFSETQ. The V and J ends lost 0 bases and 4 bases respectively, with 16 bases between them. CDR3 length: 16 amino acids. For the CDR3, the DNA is TGCGCCAGCAGCTTGGATGGGGGGCGAACGGGAGAGACCCAGTACTTC. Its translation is CASSLDGGRTGETQYF.

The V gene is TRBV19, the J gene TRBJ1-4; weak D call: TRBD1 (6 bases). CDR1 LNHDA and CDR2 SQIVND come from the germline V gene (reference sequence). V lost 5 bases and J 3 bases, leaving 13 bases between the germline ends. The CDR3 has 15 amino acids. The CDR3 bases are TGTGCCAGTAGTGACCAGGGGAGGGCTAATGAAAAACTGTTTTTT. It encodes CASSDQGRANEKLFF.

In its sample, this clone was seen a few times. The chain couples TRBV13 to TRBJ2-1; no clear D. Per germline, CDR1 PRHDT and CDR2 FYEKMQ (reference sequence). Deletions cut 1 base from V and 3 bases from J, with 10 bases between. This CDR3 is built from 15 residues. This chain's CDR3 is CASSLVGPGYNEQFF. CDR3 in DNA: TGTGCCAGCAGCTTAGTGGGTCCCGGCTACAATGAGCAGTTCTTC. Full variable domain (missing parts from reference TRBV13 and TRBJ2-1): AAGVIQSPRHLIKEKRETATLKCYPIPRHDTVYWYQQGPGQDPQFLISFYEKMQSDKGSIPDRFSAQQFSDYHSELNMSSLELGDSALYFCASSLVGPGYNEQFFGPGTRLTVL.

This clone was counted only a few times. This chain's CDR3 is CASKLLAGGPGTQYF. CDR3 in DNA: TGTGCCAGCAAACTACTAGCGGGAGGGCCAGGGACCCAGTACTTC. This chain uses TRBV28 with TRBJ2-5, with 13 bases aligning to TRBD2. Germline V lookup: CDR1 MDHEN, CDR2 SYDVKM. Trimming removed 7 bases from V and 7 bases from J; junction bases left unmatched: 9. The CDR3 covers 15 residues.

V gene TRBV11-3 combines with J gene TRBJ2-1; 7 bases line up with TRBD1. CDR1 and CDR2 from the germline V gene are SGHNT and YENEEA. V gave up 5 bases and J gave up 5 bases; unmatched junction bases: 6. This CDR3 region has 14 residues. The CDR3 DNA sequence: TGTGCCAGCAGCGCCACACAGGGGAACAATGAGCAGTTCTTC. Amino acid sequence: CASSATQGNNEQFF. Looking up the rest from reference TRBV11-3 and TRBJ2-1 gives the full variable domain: EAGVVQSPRYKIIEKKQPVAFWCNPISGHNTLYWYLQNLGQGPELLIRYENEEAVDDSQLPKDRFSAERLKGVDSTLKIQPAELGDSAVYLCASSATQGNNEQFFGPGTRLTVL.

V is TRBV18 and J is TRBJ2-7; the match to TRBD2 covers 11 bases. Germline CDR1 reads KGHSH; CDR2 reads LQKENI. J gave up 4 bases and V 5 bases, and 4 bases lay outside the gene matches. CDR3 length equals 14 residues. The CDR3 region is CASSRTSGSYEQYF. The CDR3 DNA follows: TGTGCCAGCTCAAGAACTAGCGGGAGTTACGAGCAGTACTTC.

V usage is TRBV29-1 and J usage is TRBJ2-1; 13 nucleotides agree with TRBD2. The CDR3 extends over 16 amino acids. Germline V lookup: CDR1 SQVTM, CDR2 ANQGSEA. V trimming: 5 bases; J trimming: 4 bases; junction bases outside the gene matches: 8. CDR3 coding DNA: TGCAGCGTTCGGGGACTAGCGGGGACCATATACAATGAGCAGTTCTTC. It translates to CSVRGLAGTIYNEQFF.

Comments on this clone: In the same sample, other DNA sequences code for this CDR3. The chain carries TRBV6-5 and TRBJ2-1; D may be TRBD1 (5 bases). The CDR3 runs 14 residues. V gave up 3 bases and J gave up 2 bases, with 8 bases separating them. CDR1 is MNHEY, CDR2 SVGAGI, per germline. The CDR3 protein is CASSYRGPYNEQFF. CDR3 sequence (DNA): TGTGCCAGCAGTTATAGGGGCCCCTACAATGAGCAGTTCTTC.

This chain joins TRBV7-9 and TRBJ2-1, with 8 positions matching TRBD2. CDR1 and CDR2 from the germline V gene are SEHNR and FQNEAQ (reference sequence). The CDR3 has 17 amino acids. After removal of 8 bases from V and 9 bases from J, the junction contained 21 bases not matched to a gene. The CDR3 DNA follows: TGTGCCAGCCTTAAACTCGAGCGGGAGTTGTTAAAGAGTGAGCAGTTCTTC. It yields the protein CASLKLERELLKSEQFF. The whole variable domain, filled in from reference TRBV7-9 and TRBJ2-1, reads DTGVSQNPRHKITKRGQNVTFRCDPISEHNRLYWYRQTLGQGPEFLTYFQNEAQLEKSRLLSDRFSAERPKGSFSTLEIQRTEQGDSAMYLCASLKLERELLKSEQFFGPGTRLTVL.

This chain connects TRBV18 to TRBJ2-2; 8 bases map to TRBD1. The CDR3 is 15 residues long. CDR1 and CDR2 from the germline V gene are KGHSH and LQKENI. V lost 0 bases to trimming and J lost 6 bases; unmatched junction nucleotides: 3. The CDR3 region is CASSPPDRAPGELFF. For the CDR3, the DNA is TGTGCCAGCTCACCACCGGACAGGGCTCCCGGGGAGCTGTTTTTT.

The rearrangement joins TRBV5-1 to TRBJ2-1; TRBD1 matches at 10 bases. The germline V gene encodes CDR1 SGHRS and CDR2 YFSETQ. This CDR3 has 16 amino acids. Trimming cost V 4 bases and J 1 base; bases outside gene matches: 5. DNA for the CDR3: TGCGCCAGCAGCACGGGGACAGGGGTATCCTACAATGAGCAGTTCTTC. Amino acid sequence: CASSTGTGVSYNEQFF.

The CDR3 loop is CASSLGGQQETQYF. The CDR3, as DNA: TGTGCCAGCAGCTTAGGGGGACAGCAAGAGACCCAGTACTTC. The gene calls are TRBV7-8 and TRBJ2-5; TRBD1 matches at 7 bases. Per the germline V gene, CDR1 is SGHVS and CDR2 is FQNEAQ. Trimming took 1 base from V and 2 from J; bases not matched to a gene: 1. The CDR3 is 14 amino acids.

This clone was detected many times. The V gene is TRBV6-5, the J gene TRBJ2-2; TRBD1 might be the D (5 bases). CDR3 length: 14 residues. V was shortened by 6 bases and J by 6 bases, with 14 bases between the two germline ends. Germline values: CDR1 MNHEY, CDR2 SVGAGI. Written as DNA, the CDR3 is TGTGCCAGCAGCCCGAAGGGGTGGTCCGGGGAGCTGTTTTTT. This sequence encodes CASSPKGWSGELFF.